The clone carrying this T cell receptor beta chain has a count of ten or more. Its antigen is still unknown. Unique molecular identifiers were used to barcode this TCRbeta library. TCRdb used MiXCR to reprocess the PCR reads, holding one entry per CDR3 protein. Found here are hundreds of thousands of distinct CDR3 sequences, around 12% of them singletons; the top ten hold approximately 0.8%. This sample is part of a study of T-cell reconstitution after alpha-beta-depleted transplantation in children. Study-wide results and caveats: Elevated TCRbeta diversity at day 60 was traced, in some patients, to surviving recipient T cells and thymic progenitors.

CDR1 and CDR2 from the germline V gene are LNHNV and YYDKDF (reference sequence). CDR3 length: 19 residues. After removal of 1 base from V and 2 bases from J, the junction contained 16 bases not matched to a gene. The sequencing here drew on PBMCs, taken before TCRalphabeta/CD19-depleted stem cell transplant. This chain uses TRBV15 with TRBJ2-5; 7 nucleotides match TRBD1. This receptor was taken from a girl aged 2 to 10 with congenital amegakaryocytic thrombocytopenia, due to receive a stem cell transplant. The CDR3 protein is CATSRARKLLKQGQETQYF. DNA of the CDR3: TGTGCCACCAGCAGAGCCCGAAAACTACTTAAACAGGGGCAAGAGACCCAGTACTTC.